The clone carrying this T cell receptor (beta chain) was picked up many times. Its antigen is not known. Germline trimming cut 5 bases from V and 1 base from J; bases unmatched to any gene: 5. The CDR3 is 15 residues long. Germline V gene sequence: CDR1 MNHNY, CDR2 SVGAGI (reference sequence). These data originate in a study of radiotherapy plus CTLA-4 blockade in lung cancer. Looking at the study overall: Among patients, approximately 17% showed objective responses, and 30% to 35% had disease control. Study-wide findings and caveats: Alongside interferon-beta, early blood T cell clone dynamics were reportedly the best predictor of response. Blood-borne expansion of tumor-derived TCR clones followed radiotherapy plus ipilimumab.

Treatment of patients with chemo-refractory metastatic non-small-cell lung cancer consisted of focal radiation plus CTLA-4 blockade with ipilimumab. Using immunoSEQ multiplex PCR, the repertoire was profiled, and TCRdb retains in-frame clones only, with some absent. The sample carries tens of thousands of clones, around 72% recorded once. The TCR sequence derives from a human donor with non-small cell lung cancer that progressed on radiotherapy plus ipilimumab. Sequencing used peripheral blood, obtained from a patient treated with radiotherapy plus ipilimumab. This chain links TRBV6-6 with TRBJ2-1, with 7 bases matching TRBD2. CDR3 amino acids: CASSLREVSYNEQFF. The CDR3 DNA reads TGTGCCAGCAGTCTCCGGGAGGTGTCCTACAATGAGCAGTTCTTC.